Given below is one T cell receptor beta chain in context. This entry belongs to a study of T cell changes during pregnancy in multiple sclerosis. Data came from immunoSEQ multiplex PCR; TCRdb stores just in-frame clones and leaves some out. This sample has roughly 70,000 clones, with 90% found just once. The CDR3 length is 13 residues. J gave up 7 bases and V 7 bases, and 8 bases lay outside the gene matches. CDR1 SNHLY and CDR2 FYNNEI come from the germline V gene. The source of this sequence is a female donor with multiple sclerosis, enrolled in a pregnancy study. The sequenced sample was peripheral blood, obtained in the third trimester of pregnancy. The J gene is TRBJ1-2, the V gene TRBV2, with 8 nucleotides matching TRBD1. DNA for the CDR3: TGTGCCAGCACTTTCAGACAGGGGACTGGCTACACCTTC. This gives the protein CASTFRQGTGYTF.